These 25 T cell receptor beta chains came from one sample sequenced in a study of cytomegalovirus exposure and HLA in healthy donors. Vbeta (60) and Jbeta (13) primers were used in the PCR. Profiled with immunoSEQ multiplex PCR; TCRdb holds only in-frame clones, not every one. The sample records about 98,000 clones, 75% to 85% being singletons. Sequenced material: PBMCs. The receptors stem from a man between 18 and 29 years old in good health and CMV-seropositive.

This chain links TRBV19 with TRBJ2-2, with a tentative D call TRBD1 (6 bases). The CDR3 contains 11 residues. Trimming stripped 11 bases from V and 6 bases from J, with 10 bases between. The V gene's germline CDR1 is LNHDA and CDR2 SQIVND (reference sequence). CDR3 amino acids: CACGQPGELFF. DNA for the CDR3: TGTGCCTGTGGACAGCCCGGGGAGCTGTTTTTT.

The V call is TRBV6-5, the J call TRBJ1-1, with 7 bases lining up with TRBD1. The CDR3 has 14 amino acids. The V segment lost 3 bases and the J segment 5 bases; nucleotides outside the gene matches: 6. Germline V gene lookup returns CDR1 MNHEY and CDR2 SVGAGI. DNA of the CDR3: TGTGCCAGCAGTTATGTACAGGGGATGACTGAAGCTTTCTTT. This sequence encodes CASSYVQGMTEAFF.

The rearrangement joins TRBV27 to TRBJ2-3; 7 bases fit TRBD1. The CDR3 consists of 14 residues. J lost 2 bases, V lost 4 bases, and 3 bases had no gene match. Germline lookup yields CDR1 MNHEY and CDR2 SMNVEV (reference sequence). CDR3 in amino acids: CASSSTGITDTQYF. The CDR3 DNA reads TGTGCCAGCAGTTCGACAGGGATCACAGATACGCAGTATTTT.

The chain is built from TRBV30 and TRBJ1-4, with D possibly being TRBD1 (6 bases). This CDR3 contains 14 residues. Germline assignment: CDR1 GTSNPN and CDR2 SVGIG (reference sequence). Trimming left V 6 bases short and J 5 bases short, with 16 bases between. In DNA form, the CDR3 reads TGTGCCTGCACCCAGACAGGTTCGAATGAAAAACTGTTTTTT. It is translated as CACTQTGSNEKLFF.

The V gene is TRBV28, the J gene TRBJ2-7; 9 nucleotides agree with TRBD1. The CDR3 is 15 residues long. J gave up 3 bases and V 5 bases, and 8 bases lay outside the gene matches. The germline V gene encodes CDR1 MDHEN and CDR2 SYDVKM. CDR3 sequence: CASSEQGAGNYEQYF. CDR3 coding DNA: TGTGCCAGCAGTGAACAGGGGGCCGGCAACTACGAGCAGTACTTC.

This clone occurred a few times. The V call is TRBV5-4, the J call TRBJ1-1; TRBD1 matches 8 bases. Trimming cost V 5 bases and J 0 bases; bases outside gene matches: 9. Germline loops: CDR1 SGHNT, CDR2 YYREEE (reference sequence). This CDR3 is 16 amino acids long. CDR3 sequence (DNA): TGTGCCAGCAGGGCAGGGGGCGCGTCCATGAACACTGAAGCTTTCTTT. This codes for CASRAGGASMNTEAFF.

The chain has TRBV5-8 and TRBJ1-1; D call uncertain. CDR3 length equals 15 residues. V was trimmed by 0 bases and J by 1 base, leaving 10 bases between them. The germline V gene has CDR1 SGHTS and CDR2 YDEGEE. CDR3 region: CASSLERVRNTEAFF. The CDR3 DNA reads as TGTGCCAGCAGCTTGGAACGGGTGAGGAACACTGAAGCTTTCTTT.

CDR3 residues: CASSVDAGGSSGANVLTF. The CDR3 bases are TGTGCCAGCAGCGTAGATGCGGGTGGCAGCTCTGGGGCCAACGTCCTGACTTTC. The rearrangement uses TRBV9 and TRBJ2-6; weak D call: TRBD2 (5 bases). The CDR3 totals 18 residues. V lost 0 bases and J lost 0, with 13 bases in between. In germline, CDR1 is SGDLS, CDR2 YYNGEE.

This clone came up many times. The V gene is TRBV18, the J gene TRBJ2-3; possibly TRBD2 for D (5 bases). The CDR3 has 15 amino acids. The ends were cut back, 0 bases at V and 3 bases at J, with 10 bases in the middle. CDR1 and CDR2 from the germline V gene are KGHSH and LQKENI. As DNA, the CDR3 is TGTGCCAGCTCACCACCGTCTAGCCAAACAGATACGCAGTATTTT. This codes for CASSPPSSQTDTQYF.

This chain connects TRBV7-9 to TRBJ1-1; maybe TRBD1 (5 bases). Trimming shortened V by 6 bases and J by 8 bases, and 16 bases separated the two germline ends. Per the germline V gene, CDR1 is SEHNR and CDR2 is FQNEAQ (reference sequence). This CDR3 has 13 residues. The CDR3 reads CASSSIAGGEAFF. The CDR3 nucleotides read TGTGCCAGCAGTTCAATCGCGGGGGGGGAAGCTTTCTTT.

The genes are TRBV10-3 and TRBJ2-7; the match to TRBD1 covers 8 bases. Germline CDR1 reads ENHRY; CDR2 reads SYGVKD. This CDR3 contains 12 residues. V gave up 8 bases and J gave up 4 bases; unmatched junction bases: 4. The CDR3 DNA sequence: TGTGCCATCGGGGGACAGGCTTACGAGCAGTACTTC. This codes for CAIGGQAYEQYF.

This chain connects TRBV21-1 to TRBJ1-1; no DNA check was done on the table's D call, TRBD1. TRBV21-1 is termed a pseudogene. The CDR3 runs to 17 residues. CDR3 region: CASSKDRGPSLNTEAFF. The CDR3 coding sequence is TGTGCCAGCAGCAAAGACAGGGGACCCTCTTTAAACACTGAAGCTTTCTTT.

The chain recombines TRBV5-1 with TRBJ2-5, with D possibly matching TRBD1 (6 bases). The tail of the sequence fits TRBJ2-7 better, so the J call may be wrong. Germline loops: CDR1 SGHRS, CDR2 YFSETQ. The length of the CDR3 is 15 residues. The CDR3: CASSNPGVGTYEQYF. DNA of the CDR3: TGCGCCAGCTCCAACCCAGGGGTGGGCACCTACGAGCAGTACTTC.

This clone has more than one count but fewer than ten. This chain connects TRBV4-1 to TRBJ2-7; perhaps TRBD1 as D (6 bases). The V gene lost 1 base and the J gene lost 3 bases, with 10 bases spanning the gap. Germline V gene data show CDR1 as MGHRA and CDR2 as YSYEKL. The CDR3 runs to 14 residues. This CDR3 reads CASSQVGRGYEQYF. The CDR3 nucleotides read TGCGCCAGCAGCCAAGTTGGCAGGGGCTACGAGCAGTACTTC.

In its sample, this clone was seen once. V and J are TRBV15 and TRBJ2-7, with D uncertain. Germline CDR1 is LNHNV and CDR2 is YYDKDF (reference sequence). The V end was cut by 5 bases, the J end by 3 bases, with 8 bases between. CDR3 length: 12 residues. The CDR3 loop is CATSGQYYEQYF. In nucleotides, the CDR3 is TGTGCCACCAGCGGGCAGTACTACGAGCAGTACTTC.

The J gene is TRBJ2-7, the V gene TRBV27; 7 bases match TRBD2. Trimming took 7 bases from V and 3 from J; bases not matched to a gene: 9. In germline, CDR1 is MNHEY, CDR2 SMNVEV (reference sequence). The CDR3 runs 14 residues. In DNA form, the CDR3 reads TGTGCCAGCACCAGTGGGGGGGGATACTACGAGCAGTACTTC. Protein: CASTSGGGYYEQYF.

J is TRBJ1-6 and V is TRBV19; D ambiguous. Germline CDR1 reads LNHDA; CDR2 reads SQIVND (reference sequence). With 11 bases removed from V and 10 bases from J, the gap between germline ends came to 12 bases. The CDR3 extends over 11 amino acids. CDR3 DNA: TGTGCCCTACCCCTCCCATCACCCCTCCACTTT. Its protein is CALPLPSPLHF.

The gene calls are TRBV19 and TRBJ2-7, with a tentative D call TRBD1 (6 bases). The CDR3 consists of 13 residues. Trimming stripped 5 bases from V and 6 bases from J, with 14 bases between. The germline V gene encodes CDR1 LNHDA and CDR2 SQIVND (reference sequence). The CDR3 is CASSFLQGREQYF. CDR3 nucleotides: TGTGCCAGTAGTTTTTTACAGGGTCGCGAGCAGTACTTC.

A single count supports this clone. V gene TRBV29-1 combines with J gene TRBJ1-1; D gene unclear. Germline CDR1 SQVTM, CDR2 ANQGSEA. V was cut by 7 bases and J by 1 base, with 7 bases left in between. The CDR3 contains 11 residues. CDR3 residues: CSAPGNTEAFF. Here the CDR3 DNA reads TGCAGCGCTCCGGGGAACACTGAAGCTTTCTTT.

The chain recombines TRBV20-1 with TRBJ2-1, with D tentatively TRBD1 (6 bases). V lost 6 bases to trimming and J lost 6 bases, with 9 bases between them. The CDR3 covers 11 residues. Germline CDR1 DFQATT, CDR2 SNEGSKA (reference sequence). CDR3 DNA: TGCAGTGCCCAAGGGGGCAATGAGCAGTTCTTC. Residues: CSAQGGNEQFF.

Only a few counts were recorded for this clone. The chain couples TRBV28 to TRBJ2-7; 8 bases map to TRBD2. Trimming took 7 bases from V and 0 from J; bases not matched to a gene: 17. This CDR3 is 18 amino acids long. Germline V gene sequence: CDR1 MDHEN, CDR2 SYDVKM. CDR3 in DNA: TGTGCCAGCACCCCGAACGGTGGGCGGGGGGCCTCCTCCTACGAGCAGTACTTC. Its protein is CASTPNGGRGASSYEQYF.

This clone was observed a single time. The chain couples TRBV5-5 to TRBJ1-2; no clear D gene. V shed 2 bases and J shed 2 bases, with 13 bases lying between them. Germline lookup yields CDR1 SGHKS and CDR2 YYEKEE (reference sequence). The CDR3 covers 15 residues. This chain's CDR3 is CASSFLSGPNYGYTF. For the CDR3, the DNA is TGTGCCAGCAGCTTTTTAAGTGGGCCGAACTATGGCTACACCTTC.

V gene TRBV18 combines with J gene TRBJ2-7; 9 bases are shared with TRBD2. After removal of 5 bases from V and 2 bases from J, the junction contained 7 bases not matched to a gene. Germline values: CDR1 KGHSH, CDR2 LQKENI. This CDR3 contains 15 residues. In DNA, the CDR3 is TGTGCCAGCTCATCCCCTCCTAGCGGGGCCTACGAGCAGTACTTC. It is translated as CASSSPPSGAYEQYF.

This clone was found a few times. The chain couples TRBV5-1 to TRBJ2-5, with 10 bases that match TRBD2. The V gene's germline CDR1 is SGHRS and CDR2 YFSETQ. V gave up 4 bases and J gave up 0 bases; unmatched junction bases: 6. The CDR3 runs 16 residues. The CDR3 DNA reads as TGCGCCAGCAGCCGACTAGCGGGTCCGTACCAAGAGACCCAGTACTTC. Its translation: CASSRLAGPYQETQYF.

The chain carries TRBV5-5 and TRBJ2-3; 9 bases align to TRBD2. V was clipped by 4 bases and J by 2 bases; unmatched bases: 8. CDR3 length equals 16 residues. Germline V gene data show CDR1 as SGHKS and CDR2 as YYEKEE (reference sequence). CDR3 bases: TGTGCCAGCAGCCACGTAGCGGGGGCCGTCACAGATACGCAGTATTTT. Amino acid sequence: CASSHVAGAVTDTQYF.